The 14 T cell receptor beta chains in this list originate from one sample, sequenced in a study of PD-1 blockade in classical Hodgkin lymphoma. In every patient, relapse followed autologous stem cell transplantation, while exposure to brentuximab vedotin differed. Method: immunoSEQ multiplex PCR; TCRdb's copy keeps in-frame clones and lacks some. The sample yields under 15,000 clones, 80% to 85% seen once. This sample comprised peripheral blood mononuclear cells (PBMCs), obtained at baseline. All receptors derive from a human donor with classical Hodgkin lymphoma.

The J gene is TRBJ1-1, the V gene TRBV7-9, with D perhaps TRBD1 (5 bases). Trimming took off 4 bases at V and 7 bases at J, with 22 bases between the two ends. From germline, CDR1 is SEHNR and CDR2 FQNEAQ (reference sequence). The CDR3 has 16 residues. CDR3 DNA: TGTGCCAGCAGCTCCCCCCCAGTGGATGGGGGGTATGAAGCTTTCTTT. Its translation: CASSSPPVDGGYEAFF.

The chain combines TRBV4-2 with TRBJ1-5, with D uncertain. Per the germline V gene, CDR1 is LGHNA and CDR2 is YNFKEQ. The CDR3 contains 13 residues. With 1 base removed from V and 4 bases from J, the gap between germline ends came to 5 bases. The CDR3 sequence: CASSQVENQPQHF. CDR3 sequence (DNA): TGTGCCAGCAGCCAAGTCGAGAATCAGCCCCAGCATTTT.

The CDR3 region has the DNA TGTGCCAGCAGCTCCCCCGGGACATGGGGGAACTACACCTTC. Its protein product is CASSSPGTWGNYTF. The rearrangement links TRBV7-9 to TRBJ1-2, with TRBD1 as a possible D gene (6 bases). This CDR3 is 14 amino acids long. Looked up from germline, CDR1 is SEHNR and CDR2 is FQNEAQ (reference sequence). Trimming stripped 4 bases from V and 10 bases from J, with 19 bases between.

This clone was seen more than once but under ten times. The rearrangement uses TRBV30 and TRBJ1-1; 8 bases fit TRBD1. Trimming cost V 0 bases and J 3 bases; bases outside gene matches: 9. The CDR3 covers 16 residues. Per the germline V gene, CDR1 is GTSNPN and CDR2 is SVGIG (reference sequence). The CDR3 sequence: CAWSVRTGSLHTEAFF. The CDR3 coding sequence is TGTGCCTGGAGTGTACGGACAGGGAGTTTACACACTGAAGCTTTCTTT.

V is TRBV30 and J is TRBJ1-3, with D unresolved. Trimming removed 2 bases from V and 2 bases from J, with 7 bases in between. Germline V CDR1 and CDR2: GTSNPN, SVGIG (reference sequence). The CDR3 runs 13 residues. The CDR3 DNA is TGTGCCTGGAGTCGAGGAGCTGGAAACACCATATATTTT. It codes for CAWSRGAGNTIYF. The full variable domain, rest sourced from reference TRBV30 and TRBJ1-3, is SQTIHQWPATLVQPVGSPLSLECTVEGTSNPNLYWYRQAAGRGLQLLFYSVGIGQISSEVPQNLSASRPQDRQFILSSKKLLLSDSGFYLCAWSRGAGNTIYFGEGSWLTVV.

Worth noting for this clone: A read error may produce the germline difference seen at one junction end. The CDR3 DNA reads TGTGCCAGCAGCTTAGCGTCCACCAACTGTGGCTACACCTTC. It yields the protein CASSLASTNCGYTF. This chain joins TRBV7-9 and TRBJ1-2; D is unresolved. This CDR3 spans 14 amino acids. Germline V gene data show CDR1 as SEHNR and CDR2 as FQNEAQ (reference sequence).

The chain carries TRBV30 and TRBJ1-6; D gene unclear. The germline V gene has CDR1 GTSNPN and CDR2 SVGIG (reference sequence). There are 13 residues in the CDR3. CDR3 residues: CASAGVHNSPLHF. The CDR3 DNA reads TGTGCTTCGGCAGGTGTTCATAATTCACCCCTCCACTTT.

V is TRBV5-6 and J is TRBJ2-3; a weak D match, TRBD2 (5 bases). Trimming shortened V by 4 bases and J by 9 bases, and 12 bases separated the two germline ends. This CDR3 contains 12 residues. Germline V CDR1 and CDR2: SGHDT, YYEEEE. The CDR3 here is CASSAEERTQYF. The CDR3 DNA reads TGTGCCAGCAGCGCGGAGGAGAGGACGCAGTATTTT.

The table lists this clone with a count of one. In DNA, the CDR3 is TGTGCCAGTAGTATCGGACGCGAGCAGTACTTC. Residues: CASSIGREQYF. This chain connects TRBV19 to TRBJ2-7; D gene unclear. With 3 bases removed from V and 6 bases from J, the gap between germline ends came to 6 bases. Germline CDR1 is LNHDA and CDR2 is SQIVND (reference sequence). The CDR3 length is 11 residues.

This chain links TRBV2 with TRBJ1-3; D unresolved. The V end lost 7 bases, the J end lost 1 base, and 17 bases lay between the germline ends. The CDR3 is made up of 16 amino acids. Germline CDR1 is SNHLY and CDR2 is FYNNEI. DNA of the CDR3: TGTGCCAGCACTTTCGAACAGAGCCAATCTGGAAACACCATATATTTT. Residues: CASTFEQSQSGNTIYF.

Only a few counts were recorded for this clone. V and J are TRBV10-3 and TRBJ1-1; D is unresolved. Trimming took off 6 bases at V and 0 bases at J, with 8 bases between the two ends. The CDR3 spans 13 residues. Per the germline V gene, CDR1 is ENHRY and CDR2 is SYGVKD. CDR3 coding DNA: TGTGCCATCAGGAACCTTTTGAACACTGAAGCTTTCTTT. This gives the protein CAIRNLLNTEAFF.

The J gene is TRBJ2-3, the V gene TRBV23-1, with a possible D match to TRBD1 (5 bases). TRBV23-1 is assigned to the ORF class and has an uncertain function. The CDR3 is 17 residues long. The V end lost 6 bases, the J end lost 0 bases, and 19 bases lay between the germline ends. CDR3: CASRNPHRTTSTDTQYF. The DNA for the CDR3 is TGCGCCAGCAGAAACCCCCACCGGACAACTAGCACAGATACGCAGTATTTT.

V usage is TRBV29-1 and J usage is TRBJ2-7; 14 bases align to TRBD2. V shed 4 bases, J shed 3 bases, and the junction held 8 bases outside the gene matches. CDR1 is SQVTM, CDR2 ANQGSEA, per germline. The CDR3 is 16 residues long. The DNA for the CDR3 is TGCAGCGTTGGGGGCTATGGACTAGCGGGAGGCTACGAGCAGTACTTC. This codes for CSVGGYGLAGGYEQYF.

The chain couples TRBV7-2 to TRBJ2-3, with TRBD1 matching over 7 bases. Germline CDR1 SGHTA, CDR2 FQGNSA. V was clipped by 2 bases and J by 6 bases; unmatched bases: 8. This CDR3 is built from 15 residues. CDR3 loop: CASSLLRGRWDTQYF. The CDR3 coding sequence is TGTGCCAGCAGCTTACTGAGGGGGCGGTGGGATACGCAGTATTTT.